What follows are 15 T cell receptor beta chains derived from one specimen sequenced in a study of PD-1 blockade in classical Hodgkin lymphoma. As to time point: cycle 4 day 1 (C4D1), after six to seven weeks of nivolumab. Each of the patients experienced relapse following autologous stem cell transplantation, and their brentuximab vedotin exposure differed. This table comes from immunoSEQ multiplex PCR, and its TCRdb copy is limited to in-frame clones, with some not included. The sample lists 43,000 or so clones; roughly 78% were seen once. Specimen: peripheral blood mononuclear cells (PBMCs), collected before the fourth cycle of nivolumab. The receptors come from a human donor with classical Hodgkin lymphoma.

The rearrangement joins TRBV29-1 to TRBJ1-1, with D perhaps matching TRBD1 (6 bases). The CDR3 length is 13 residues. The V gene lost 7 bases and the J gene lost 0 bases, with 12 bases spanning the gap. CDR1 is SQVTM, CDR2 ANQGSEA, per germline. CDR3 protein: CSGTGQMNTEAFF. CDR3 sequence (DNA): TGCAGCGGGACCGGACAGATGAACACTGAAGCTTTCTTT.

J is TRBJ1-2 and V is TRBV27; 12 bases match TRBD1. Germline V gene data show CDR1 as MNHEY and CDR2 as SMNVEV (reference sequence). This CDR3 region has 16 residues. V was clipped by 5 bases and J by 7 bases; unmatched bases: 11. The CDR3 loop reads CASSPSRDRGLRGYTF. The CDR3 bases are TGTGCCAGCAGTCCTTCAAGGGACAGGGGGCTGCGTGGCTACACCTTC.

The CDR3 here is CAWSVTVQETQYF. The CDR3, as DNA: TGTGCCTGGAGTGTAACTGTGCAAGAGACCCAGTACTTC. The chain is built from TRBV30 and TRBJ2-5, with D unclear. V lost 0 bases to trimming and J lost 2 bases, with 7 bases between them. CDR1 and CDR2 from the germline V gene are GTSNPN and SVGIG (reference sequence). CDR3 length: 13 amino acids.

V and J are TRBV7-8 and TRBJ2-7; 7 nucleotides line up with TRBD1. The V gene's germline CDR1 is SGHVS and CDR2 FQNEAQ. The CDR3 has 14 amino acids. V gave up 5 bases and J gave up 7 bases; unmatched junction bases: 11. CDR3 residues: CASSVGTASGEQYF. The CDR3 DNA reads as TGTGCCAGCAGCGTCGGGACAGCCTCGGGGGAGCAGTACTTC. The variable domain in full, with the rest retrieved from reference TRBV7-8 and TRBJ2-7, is GAGVSQSPRYKVAKRGQDVALRCDPISGHVSLFWYQQALGQGPEFLTYFQNEAQLDKSGLPSDRFFAERPEGSVSTLKIQRTQQEDSAVYLCASSVGTASGEQYFGPGTRLTVT.

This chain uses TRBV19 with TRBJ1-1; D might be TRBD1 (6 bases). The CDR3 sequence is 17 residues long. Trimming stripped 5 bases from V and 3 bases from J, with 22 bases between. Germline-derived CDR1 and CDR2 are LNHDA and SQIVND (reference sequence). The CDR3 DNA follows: TGTGCCAGTAGTTCACCGGGACAAATATGGGTGGACACTGAAGCTTTCTTT. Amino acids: CASSSPGQIWVDTEAFF.

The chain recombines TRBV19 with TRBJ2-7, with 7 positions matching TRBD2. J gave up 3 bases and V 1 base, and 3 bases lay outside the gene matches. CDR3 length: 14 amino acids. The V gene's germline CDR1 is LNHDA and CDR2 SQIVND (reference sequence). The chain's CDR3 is CASSIGEGLYEQYF. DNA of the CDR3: TGTGCCAGTAGTATAGGGGAGGGGCTCTACGAGCAGTACTTC.

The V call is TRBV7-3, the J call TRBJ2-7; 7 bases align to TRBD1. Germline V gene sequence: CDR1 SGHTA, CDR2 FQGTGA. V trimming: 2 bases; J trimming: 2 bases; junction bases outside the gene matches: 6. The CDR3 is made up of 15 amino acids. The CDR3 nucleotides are TGTGCCAGCAGCTTATTTTCTGGGACAGCCTACGAGCAGTACTTC. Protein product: CASSLFSGTAYEQYF. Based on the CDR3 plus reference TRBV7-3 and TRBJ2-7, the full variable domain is GAGVSQTPSNKVTEKGKYVELRCDPISGHTALYWYRQSLGQGPEFLIYFQGTGAADDSGLPNDRFFAVRPEGSVSTLKIQRTERGDSAVYLCASSLFSGTAYEQYFGPGTRLTVT.

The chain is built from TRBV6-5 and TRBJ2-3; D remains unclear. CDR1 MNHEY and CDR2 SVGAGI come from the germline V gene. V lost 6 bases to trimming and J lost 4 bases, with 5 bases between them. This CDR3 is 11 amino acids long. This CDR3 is CASRSSDTQYF. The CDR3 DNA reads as TGTGCCAGCAGGTCATCAGATACGCAGTATTTT.

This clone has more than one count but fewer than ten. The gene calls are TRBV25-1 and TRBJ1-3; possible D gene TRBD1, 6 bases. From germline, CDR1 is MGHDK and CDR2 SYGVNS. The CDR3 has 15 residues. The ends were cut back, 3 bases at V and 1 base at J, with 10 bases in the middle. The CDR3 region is CASSDYTGSGNTIYF. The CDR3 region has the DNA TGTGCCAGCAGTGATTATACAGGGTCTGGAAACACCATATATTTT. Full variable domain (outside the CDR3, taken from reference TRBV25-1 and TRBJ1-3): EADIYQTPRYLVIGTGKKITLECSQTMGHDKMYWYQQDPGMELHLIHYSYGVNSTEKGDLSSESTVSRIRTEHFPLTLESARPSHTSQYLCASSDYTGSGNTIYFGEGSWLTVV.

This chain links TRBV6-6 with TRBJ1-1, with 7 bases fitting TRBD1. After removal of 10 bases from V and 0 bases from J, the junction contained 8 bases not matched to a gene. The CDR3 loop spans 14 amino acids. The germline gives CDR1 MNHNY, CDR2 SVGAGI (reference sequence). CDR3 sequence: CATIAGTVNTEAFF. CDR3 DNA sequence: TGTGCCACCATAGCCGGGACAGTGAACACTGAAGCTTTCTTT.

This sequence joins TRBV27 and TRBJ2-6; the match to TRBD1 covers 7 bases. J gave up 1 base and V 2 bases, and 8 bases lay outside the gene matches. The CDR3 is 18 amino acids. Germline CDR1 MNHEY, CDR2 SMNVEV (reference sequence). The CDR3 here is CASSLRWSTGSGANVLTF. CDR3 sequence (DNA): TGTGCCAGCAGTTTAAGGTGGTCGACAGGGTCTGGGGCCAACGTCCTGACTTTC.

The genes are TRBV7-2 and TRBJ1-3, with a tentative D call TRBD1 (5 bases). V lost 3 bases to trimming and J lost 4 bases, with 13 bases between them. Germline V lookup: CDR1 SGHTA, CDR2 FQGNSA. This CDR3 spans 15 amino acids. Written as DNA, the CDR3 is TGTGCCAGCAGCTTGGCCGGGACGGTAGGAAACACCATATATTTT. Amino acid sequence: CASSLAGTVGNTIYF.

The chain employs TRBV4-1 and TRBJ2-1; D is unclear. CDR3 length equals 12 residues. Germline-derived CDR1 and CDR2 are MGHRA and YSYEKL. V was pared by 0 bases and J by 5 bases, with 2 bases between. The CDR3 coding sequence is TGCGCCAGCAGCCAAGAGAACAATGAGCAGTTCTTC. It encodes CASSQENNEQFF.

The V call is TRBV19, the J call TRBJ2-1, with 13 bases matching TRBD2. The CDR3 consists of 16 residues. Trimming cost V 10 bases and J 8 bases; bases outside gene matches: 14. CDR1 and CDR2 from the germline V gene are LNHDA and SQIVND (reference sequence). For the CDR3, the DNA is TGTGCCACCCTCAGTTTACTAGCGGGGGGGCCGGATGAGCAGTTCTTC. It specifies CATLSLLAGGPDEQFF.

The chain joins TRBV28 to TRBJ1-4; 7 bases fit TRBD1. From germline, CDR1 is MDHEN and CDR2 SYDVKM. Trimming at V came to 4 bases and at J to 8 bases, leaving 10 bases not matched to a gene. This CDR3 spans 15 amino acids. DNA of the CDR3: TGTGCCAGCAGTTCCCCAGGGGGAGGAGGAGAAAAACTGTTTTTT. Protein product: CASSSPGGGGEKLFF.